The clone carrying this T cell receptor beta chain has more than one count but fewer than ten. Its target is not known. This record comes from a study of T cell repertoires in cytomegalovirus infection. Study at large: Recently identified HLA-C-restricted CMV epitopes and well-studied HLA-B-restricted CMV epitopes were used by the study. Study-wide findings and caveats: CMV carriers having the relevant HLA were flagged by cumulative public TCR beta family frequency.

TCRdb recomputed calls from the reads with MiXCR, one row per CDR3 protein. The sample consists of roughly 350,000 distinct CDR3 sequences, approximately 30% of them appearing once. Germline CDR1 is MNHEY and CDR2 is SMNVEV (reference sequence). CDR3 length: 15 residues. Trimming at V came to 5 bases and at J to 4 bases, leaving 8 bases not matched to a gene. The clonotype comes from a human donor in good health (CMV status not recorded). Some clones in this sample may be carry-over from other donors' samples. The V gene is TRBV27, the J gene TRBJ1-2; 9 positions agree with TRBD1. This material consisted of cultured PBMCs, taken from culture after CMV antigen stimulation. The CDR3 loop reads CASSPNRGLGYGYTF. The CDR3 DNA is TGTGCCAGCAGTCCTAACAGGGGGCTGGGCTATGGCTACACCTTC.